Listed here are 4 T cell receptor beta chains from one sample, sequenced in a study of blood T cells in healthy people across ages. A second PCR of 7 to 11 cycles used a sample-barcoded 5' primer and a J-beta primer mix. Using its own MiXCR run on the 5' RACE reads, TCRdb lists one record per CDR3 protein. The sample holds 790,000 or so distinct CDR3 sequences, roughly 46% seen once. The sequencing input was blood. The origin of the receptors is an elderly man in good health.

This chain joins TRBV28 and TRBJ2-7, with D perhaps matching TRBD1 or TRBD2 (6 bases each). V was clipped by 4 bases and J by 7 bases, with 14 bases between them. The CDR3 runs to 13 residues. Germline loops: CDR1 MDHEN, CDR2 SYDVKM. CDR3 in DNA: TGTGCCAGCAGTTCCTGGGGGGCGTATGAGCAGTACTTC. Translation: CASSSWGAYEQYF.

The chain uses TRBV4-1 and TRBJ2-3, with unresolved D. CDR1 is MGHRA, CDR2 YSYEKL, per germline. The CDR3 has 14 amino acids. The ends were cut back, 0 bases at V and 5 bases at J, with 9 bases in the middle. The CDR3 is CASSQDRQLDTQYF. The DNA for the CDR3 is TGCGCCAGCAGCCAAGATAGGCAGTTAGATACGCAGTATTTT.

This clonotype turned up a few times. The chain carries TRBV9 and TRBJ2-1; D gene uncertain. Between the trimmed V and J ends, which lost 0 bases and 0 bases, there was a span of 10 bases. The length of the CDR3 is 16 residues. Germline V gene sequence: CDR1 SGDLS, CDR2 YYNGEE. CDR3 loop: CASSVAGHSSYNEQFF. CDR3 DNA: TGTGCCAGCAGCGTAGCCGGGCATAGCTCCTACAATGAGCAGTTCTTC.

This clonotype showed up just a few times. V gene TRBV7-9 combines with J gene TRBJ2-5; D is possibly TRBD1 or TRBD2 (6 bases each). Trimming removed 7 bases at V and 3 bases at J, with 18 bases between. CDR1 and CDR2 from the germline V gene are SEHNR and FQNEAQ (reference sequence). The CDR3 contains 15 residues. The CDR3: CASTQRGRIEETQYF. CDR3 in DNA: TGTGCCAGCACCCAACGGGGGCGTATAGAAGAGACCCAGTACTTC.